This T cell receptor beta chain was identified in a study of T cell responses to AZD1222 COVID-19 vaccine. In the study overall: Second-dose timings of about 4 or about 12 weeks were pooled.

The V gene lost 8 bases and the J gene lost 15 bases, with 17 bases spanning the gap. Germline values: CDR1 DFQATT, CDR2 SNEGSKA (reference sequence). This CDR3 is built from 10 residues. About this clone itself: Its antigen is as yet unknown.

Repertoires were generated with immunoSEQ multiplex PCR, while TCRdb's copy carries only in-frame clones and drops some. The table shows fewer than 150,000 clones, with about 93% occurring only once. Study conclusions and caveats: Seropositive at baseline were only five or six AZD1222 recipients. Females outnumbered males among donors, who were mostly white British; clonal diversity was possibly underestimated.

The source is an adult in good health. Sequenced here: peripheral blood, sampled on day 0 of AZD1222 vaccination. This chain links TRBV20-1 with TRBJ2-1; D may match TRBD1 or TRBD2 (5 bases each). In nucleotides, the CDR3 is TGCAGTCCCGGTAGGGACCAGAGGTTCTTC. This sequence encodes CSPGRDQRFF.